Following are 5 T cell receptor beta chains from one sample sequenced in a study of blood T cell repertoires in COVID-19. Here immunoSEQ multiplex PCR was the method, and the copy in TCRdb shows in-frame clones only, minus some. The profile shows about 190,000 clones, around 79% of them singletons. Material: peripheral blood. These TCRs come from a man aged 45-60 years who had recovered from COVID-19.

This chain links TRBV5-1 with TRBJ2-5; TRBD2 aligns across 13 bases. This CDR3 is 18 amino acids long. V shed 4 bases and J 5 bases; nucleotides not matched to a gene: 14. The germline gives CDR1 SGHRS, CDR2 YFSETQ. CDR3 sequence (DNA): TGCGCCAGCAGCCTTACGTTTGGACTAGCGGGAGACGGGGAGACCCAGTACTTC. Its protein is CASSLTFGLAGDGETQYF. The whole variable domain, filled in from reference TRBV5-1 and TRBJ2-5, reads KAGVTQTPRYLIKTRGQQVTLSCSPISGHRSVSWYQQTPGQGLQFLFEYFSETQRNKGNFPGRFSGRQFSNSRSEMNVSTLELGDSALYLCASSLTFGLAGDGETQYFGPGTRLLVL.

In its sample, this clone was seen a few times. This chain joins TRBV28 and TRBJ1-3; possible D gene TRBD1, 5 bases. The CDR3 is 16 residues long. V lost 2 bases, J lost 1 base, and 12 bases lay in between. Germline CDR1 MDHEN, CDR2 SYDVKM. This CDR3 is CASSLMGQGSGNTIYF. The CDR3, as DNA: TGTGCCAGCAGTTTAATGGGTCAGGGTTCTGGAAACACCATATATTTT. The full variable domain, rest sourced from reference TRBV28 and TRBJ1-3, is DVKVTQSSRYLVKRTGEKVFLECVQDMDHENMFWYRQDPGLGLRLIYFSYDVKMKEKGDIPEGYSVSREKKERFSLILESASTNQTSMYLCASSLMGQGSGNTIYFGEGSWLTVV.

The rearrangement links TRBV7-9 to TRBJ1-1; 12 bases map to TRBD1. J lost 3 bases, V lost 5 bases, and 16 bases had no gene match. Germline V gives CDR1 SEHNR, CDR2 FQNEAQ (reference sequence). The CDR3 has 19 amino acids. For the CDR3, the DNA is TGTGCCAGCAGCCTAGGGACAGGGGGCGAATACGTTTTCGACACTGAAGCTTTCTTT. Protein product: CASSLGTGGEYVFDTEAFF. Filled out from reference TRBV7-9 and TRBJ1-1, the complete variable domain reads DTGVSQNPRHKITKRGQNVTFRCDPISEHNRLYWYRQTLGQGPEFLTYFQNEAQLEKSRLLSDRFSAERPKGSFSTLEIQRTEQGDSAMYLCASSLGTGGEYVFDTEAFFGQGTRLTVV.

This clone has just a few counts. This chain uses TRBV19 with TRBJ1-4; 7 bases are a match to TRBD1. Germline CDR1 is LNHDA and CDR2 is SQIVND (reference sequence). There are 14 residues in the CDR3. Trimming cost V 9 bases and J 8 bases; bases outside gene matches: 12. The CDR3 bases are TGTGCCAGCCGTAGACAGGGCTGGGGCGAAAAACTGTTTTTT. It specifies CASRRQGWGEKLFF.

Turning to this clone: Different DNA sequences within this sample yield the same CDR3. This rearrangement joins TRBV11-3 to TRBJ2-3; the match to TRBD2 covers 7 bases. Trimming at V came to 1 base and at J to 1 base, leaving 2 bases not matched to a gene. Germline values: CDR1 SGHNT, CDR2 YENEEA. The CDR3 is made up of 15 amino acids. DNA for the CDR3: TGTGCCAGCAGCTTAGGTACTAGCGGCACAGATACGCAGTATTTT. Translation gives CASSLGTSGTDTQYF. Drawing the rest from reference TRBV11-3 and TRBJ2-3, the complete variable domain is EAGVVQSPRYKIIEKKQPVAFWCNPISGHNTLYWYLQNLGQGPELLIRYENEEAVDDSQLPKDRFSAERLKGVDSTLKIQPAELGDSAVYLCASSLGTSGTDTQYFGPGTRLTVL.